The T cell receptor beta chain under discussion was sequenced for a study of beta chain features in type 1 diabetes. The overall study: What patients shared with healthy donors was a similar profile of age, gender and cell yields. General observations from the study: Individuals with type 1 diabetes displayed fewer insertions and more deletions at VDJ junctions. All four CD4+ subsets of Type 1 diabetes patients contained TCRB CDR3s that were moderately but significantly shorter.

This clone was picked up a small number of times. Antigen unknown. From germline, CDR1 is SNHLY and CDR2 FYNNEI. V was clipped by 10 bases and J by 0 bases; unmatched bases: 14. This CDR3 spans 17 amino acids. Stem cell-like memory, regulatory, central memory and naive CD4+ cells were sorted via CD45RO/CCR7/CD25/CD127/CD95/CD27. Of the isolated RNA, all was reverse transcribed, and so the sequenced material was expressed TCRB transcripts. Clones were sequenced by immunoSEQ multiplex PCR, and TCRdb holds only the in-frame ones, with some missing. The data hold over 350,000 clones, with roughly 16% observed a single time.

Sequencing used naive CD4+ T cells from blood. The chain uses TRBV2 and TRBJ2-1; 8 bases line up with TRBD2. This clonotype originated in a woman younger than 30 in good health. In nucleotides, the CDR3 is TGTGCCACCTGGACGAGCGGGAGCCCGAGCTCCTACAATGAGCAGTTCTTC. It translates to CATWTSGSPSSYNEQFF.